The 20 T cell receptor beta chains reported below all come from one sample, sequenced in a study of control samples from healthy donors and cancer patients. This table comes from immunoSEQ multiplex PCR, and its TCRdb copy is limited to in-frame clones, with some not included. The sample lists 400,000 to 450,000 clones, approximately 92% occurring once. The sample consisted of PBMCs. These receptors all come from a man aged 40-49 years with head and neck cancer.

This clone appeared a single time. The rearrangement joins TRBV5-4 to TRBJ2-2; 7 positions match TRBD1. Germline CDR1 SGHNT, CDR2 YYREEE (reference sequence). This CDR3 comprises 13 residues. The trim removed 4 bases at V and 11 bases at J, leaving 8 bases unmatched. CDR3 bases: TGTGCCAGCAGCGGACCCGGGACAGAAGAGCTGTTTTTT. This translates into CASSGPGTEELFF.

The chain links TRBV27 to TRBJ1-1; the D is unclear. V lost 0 bases and J lost 0, with 8 bases in between. Germline CDR1 MNHEY, CDR2 SMNVEV (reference sequence). This CDR3 has 15 amino acids. CDR3 residues: CASSLSRTVNTEAFF. For the CDR3, the DNA is TGTGCCAGCAGTTTATCTCGGACGGTGAACACTGAAGCTTTCTTT.

The CDR3: CASRRIGPFENNEQFF. CDR3 nucleotide sequence: TGTGCCAGCAGACGTATAGGACCCTTCGAAAACAATGAGCAGTTCTTC. The V and J genes are TRBV27 and TRBJ2-1; D ambiguous. Germline V lookup: CDR1 MNHEY, CDR2 SMNVEV (reference sequence). The V gene lost 6 bases and the J gene lost 5 bases, with 20 bases spanning the gap. The CDR3 has 16 amino acids.

Only one count was recorded for this clone. J is TRBJ1-5 and V is TRBV6-2 or TRBV6-3, with a weak D call TRBD1 (5 bases). The CDR3 has 15 amino acids. The ends were cut back, 3 bases at V and 1 base at J, with 10 bases in the middle. CDR1 is MNHEY and CDR2 is SVGEGT in the germline V gene. In DNA, the CDR3 is TGTGCCAGCAGTTATTGGGGCCAGAGCAATCAGCCCCAGCATTTT. The encoded protein is CASSYWGQSNQPQHF.

This chain's CDR3 is CASSESPGESTDTQYF. DNA of the CDR3: TGTGCCAGCAGTGAATCTCCGGGAGAAAGCACAGATACGCAGTATTTT. This rearrangement joins TRBV25-1 to TRBJ2-3; TRBD2 is a possible D gene (6 bases). Between the trimmed V and J ends, which lost 1 base and 0 bases, there was a span of 11 bases. Looked up from germline, CDR1 is MGHDK and CDR2 is SYGVNS. This CDR3 is 16 amino acids long.

V usage is TRBV11-3 and J usage is TRBJ2-7; D uncertain. This CDR3 is 14 amino acids long. The ends were cut back, 1 base at V and 2 bases at J, with 9 bases in the middle. Per germline, CDR1 SGHNT and CDR2 YENEEA. CDR3 sequence: CASSLAAGTYEQYF. CDR3 in DNA: TGTGCCAGCAGCTTAGCGGCAGGCACCTACGAGCAGTACTTC.

V and J are TRBV5-1 and TRBJ2-5; 9 nucleotides agree with TRBD1. J was trimmed by 5 bases and V by 2 bases; bases with no gene match: 7. There are 15 residues in the CDR3. Germline V gene sequence: CDR1 SGHRS, CDR2 YFSETQ. Written as DNA, the CDR3 is TGCGCCAGCAGCTTTTCCGGGACAGGGTACGAGACCCAGTACTTC. Its protein is CASSFSGTGYETQYF. The full variable domain, completed using reference TRBV5-1 and TRBJ2-5, is KAGVTQTPRYLIKTRGQQVTLSCSPISGHRSVSWYQQTPGQGLQFLFEYFSETQRNKGNFPGRFSGRQFSNSRSEMNVSTLELGDSALYLCASSFSGTGYETQYFGPGTRLLVL.

The chain links TRBV5-1 to TRBJ1-1; D is possibly TRBD1 (5 bases). The CDR3 spans 16 residues. Germline assignment: CDR1 SGHRS and CDR2 YFSETQ. V was clipped by 1 base and J by 3 bases, with 16 bases between them. The CDR3 DNA sequence: TGCGCCAGCAGCTTGACCCCCAGGGAAAGGGACACTGAAGCTTTCTTT. This encodes CASSLTPRERDTEAFF.

The chain combines TRBV12-5 with TRBJ2-3; D remains ambiguous. Trimming stripped 0 bases from V and 3 bases from J, with 1 base between. Looked up from germline, CDR1 is LGHNT and CDR2 is FRNRAP. This CDR3 comprises 12 residues. CDR3 sequence reads: CASGLVTDTQYF. The CDR3 DNA follows: TGTGCTAGTGGTTTGGTTACAGATACGCAGTATTTT.

V is TRBV24-1 and J is TRBJ2-1, with TRBD2 matching 10 bases. There are 18 residues in the CDR3. The germline gives CDR1 KGHDR, CDR2 SFDVKD. The V segment lost 3 bases and the J segment 9 bases; nucleotides outside the gene matches: 16. This CDR3 is CATSDVLWTSGGRGEQFF. The CDR3 DNA is TGTGCCACCAGTGATGTACTTTGGACTAGCGGTGGCCGTGGTGAGCAGTTCTTC.

A remark on this clone: Distinct nucleotide sequences in the sample also encode this CDR3. The V gene is TRBV7-2, the J gene TRBJ1-2; TRBD1 matches at 9 bases. J was trimmed by 4 bases and V by 1 base; bases with no gene match: 1. There are 14 residues in the CDR3. Germline V gene data show CDR1 as SGHTA and CDR2 as FQGNSA. Here the CDR3 reads CASSLGQGGYGYTF. In nucleotides, the CDR3 is TGTGCCAGCAGCTTAGGACAGGGGGGCTATGGCTACACCTTC.

The chain has TRBV7-6 and TRBJ1-1; D call uncertain. The CDR3 has 14 amino acids. Trimming shortened V by 5 bases and J by 4 bases, and 14 bases separated the two germline ends. Germline lookup yields CDR1 SGHVS and CDR2 FNYEAQ. The CDR3 DNA reads TGTGCCAGCAGCCAAGCGGTCCGGAGCACTGAAGCTTTCTTT. Its translation is CASSQAVRSTEAFF.

The chain carries TRBV28 and TRBJ1-1, with a possible D match to TRBD1 (6 bases). V gave up 1 base and J gave up 4 bases, with 10 bases separating them. In germline, CDR1 is MDHEN, CDR2 SYDVKM. CDR3 length: 14 residues. CDR3: CASSLFDRRTEAFF. The CDR3 nucleotides are TGTGCCAGCAGTTTATTTGACAGGCGCACTGAAGCTTTCTTT.

J is TRBJ1-4 and V is TRBV6-5; 7 nucleotides line up with TRBD1. With V trimmed by 8 bases and J by 4 bases, 7 bases remained unmatched. In germline, CDR1 is MNHEY, CDR2 SVGAGI. The CDR3 runs to 14 residues. CDR3 sequence reads: CASGRDRLNEKLFF. The CDR3, as DNA: TGTGCCAGCGGCCGGGACAGACTTAATGAAAAACTGTTTTTT.

This clone was seen a single time. The chain links TRBV11-2 to TRBJ2-3; perhaps TRBD2 as D (7 bases). Germline CDR1 and CDR2: SGHAT and FQNNGV. Trimming removed 2 bases at V and 2 bases at J, with 14 bases between. This CDR3 region has 16 residues. CDR3 nucleotide sequence: TGTGCCAGCAGCTTAAGGACAGCGGGGACCACAGATACGCAGTATTTT. It translates to CASSLRTAGTTDTQYF.

The V call is TRBV30, the J call TRBJ2-7; D is undetermined. Germline CDR1 GTSNPN, CDR2 SVGIG (reference sequence). V was shortened by 4 bases and J by 3 bases, with 10 bases between the two germline ends. The CDR3 contains 12 residues. The CDR3 sequence is CAWNRLNYEQYF. The CDR3 coding sequence is TGTGCCTGGAATCGGTTGAACTACGAGCAGTACTTC.

This sequence joins TRBV7-6 and TRBJ2-7; D not certain. Looked up from germline, CDR1 is SGHVS and CDR2 is FNYEAQ. Deletions cut 0 bases from V and 5 bases from J, with 17 bases between. This CDR3 region has 16 residues. CDR3 bases: TGTGCCAGCAGCTTAGCGCAGACTGACCTTCCCAACGAGCAGTACTTC. Amino acid sequence: CASSLAQTDLPNEQYF.

The genes are TRBV29-1 and TRBJ2-2, with D unresolved. V lost 5 bases and J 0 bases, leaving 16 bases between the germline ends. The CDR3 length is 16 residues. Germline CDR1 SQVTM, CDR2 ANQGSEA. The CDR3 loop is CSVRGSEYPNTGELFF. Written as DNA, the CDR3 is TGCAGCGTTCGTGGTAGTGAATACCCGAACACCGGGGAGCTGTTTTTT.

The rearrangement joins TRBV4-3 to TRBJ2-2, with TRBD2 matching 12 bases. V was clipped by 4 bases and J by 7 bases; unmatched bases: 10. The CDR3 is 17 residues long. In germline, CDR1 is LGHNA, CDR2 YSLEER. The CDR3, as DNA: TGCGCCAGCAGCCCGCTTCTAGCGGGGGGGCTTAACGGGGAGCTGTTTTTT. Protein product: CASSPLLAGGLNGELFF.

The rearrangement uses TRBV5-1 and TRBJ2-2, with a weak D call TRBD1 (6 bases). Germline V gives CDR1 SGHRS, CDR2 YFSETQ. With 3 bases removed from V and 1 base from J, the gap between germline ends came to 16 bases. The CDR3 has 17 residues. The chain's CDR3 is CASSWSLTGMNTGELFF. In nucleotides, the CDR3 is TGCGCCAGCAGCTGGTCACTAACAGGGATGAACACCGGGGAGCTGTTTTTT. Drawing the rest from reference TRBV5-1 and TRBJ2-2, the complete variable domain is KAGVTQTPRYLIKTRGQQVTLSCSPISGHRSVSWYQQTPGQGLQFLFEYFSETQRNKGNFPGRFSGRQFSNSRSEMNVSTLELGDSALYLCASSWSLTGMNTGELFFGEGSRLTVL.